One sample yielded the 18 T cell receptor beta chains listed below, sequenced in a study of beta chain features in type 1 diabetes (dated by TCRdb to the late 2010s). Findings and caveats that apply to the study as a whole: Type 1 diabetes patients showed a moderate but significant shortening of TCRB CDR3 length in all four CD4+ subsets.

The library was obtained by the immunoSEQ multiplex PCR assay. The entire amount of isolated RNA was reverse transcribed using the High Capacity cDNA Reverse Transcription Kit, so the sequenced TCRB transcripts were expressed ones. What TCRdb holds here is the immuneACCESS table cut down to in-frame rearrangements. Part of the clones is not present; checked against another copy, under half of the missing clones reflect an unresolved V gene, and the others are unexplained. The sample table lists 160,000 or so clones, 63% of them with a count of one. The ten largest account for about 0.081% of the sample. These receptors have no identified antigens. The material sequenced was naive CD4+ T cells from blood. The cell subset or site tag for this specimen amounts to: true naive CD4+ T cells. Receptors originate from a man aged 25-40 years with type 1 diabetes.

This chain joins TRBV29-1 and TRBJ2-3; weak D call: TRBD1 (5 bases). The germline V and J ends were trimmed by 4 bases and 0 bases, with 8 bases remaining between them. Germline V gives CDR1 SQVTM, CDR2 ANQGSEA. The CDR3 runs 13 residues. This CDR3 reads CSVVYRSTDTQYF. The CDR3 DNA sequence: TGCAGCGTTGTATACAGGAGCACAGATACGCAGTATTTT.

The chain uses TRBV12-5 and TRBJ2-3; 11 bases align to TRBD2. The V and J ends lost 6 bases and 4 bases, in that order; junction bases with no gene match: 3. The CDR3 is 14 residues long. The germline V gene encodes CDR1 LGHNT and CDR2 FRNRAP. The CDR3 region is CASGRGLAADTQYF. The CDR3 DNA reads TGTGCTAGTGGCCGGGGACTAGCGGCAGATACGCAGTATTTT.

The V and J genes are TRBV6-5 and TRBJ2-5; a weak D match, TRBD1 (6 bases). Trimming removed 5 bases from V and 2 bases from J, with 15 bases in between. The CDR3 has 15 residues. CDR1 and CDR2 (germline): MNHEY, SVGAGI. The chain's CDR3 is CASSPTGTLQETQYF. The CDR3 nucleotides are TGTGCCAGCAGTCCCACTGGGACATTACAAGAGACCCAGTACTTC.

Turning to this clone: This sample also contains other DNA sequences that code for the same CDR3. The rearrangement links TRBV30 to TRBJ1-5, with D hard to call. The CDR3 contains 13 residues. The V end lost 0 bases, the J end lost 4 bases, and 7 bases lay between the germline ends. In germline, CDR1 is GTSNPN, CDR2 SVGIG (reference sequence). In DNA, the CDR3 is TGTGCCTGGAGTGTTCAGACTAATCAGCCCCAGCATTTT. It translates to CAWSVQTNQPQHF. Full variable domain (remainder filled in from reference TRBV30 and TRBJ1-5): SQTIHQWPATLVQPVGSPLSLECTVEGTSNPNLYWYRQAAGRGLQLLFYSVGIGQISSEVPQNLSASRPQDRQFILSSKKLLLSDSGFYLCAWSVQTNQPQHFGDGTRLSIL.

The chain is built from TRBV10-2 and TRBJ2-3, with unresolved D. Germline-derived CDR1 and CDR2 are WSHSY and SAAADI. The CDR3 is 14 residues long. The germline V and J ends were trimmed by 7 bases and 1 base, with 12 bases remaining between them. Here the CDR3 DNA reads TGCGCCAGCAATCCATCTCGTGGCACAGATACGCAGTATTTT. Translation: CASNPSRGTDTQYF.

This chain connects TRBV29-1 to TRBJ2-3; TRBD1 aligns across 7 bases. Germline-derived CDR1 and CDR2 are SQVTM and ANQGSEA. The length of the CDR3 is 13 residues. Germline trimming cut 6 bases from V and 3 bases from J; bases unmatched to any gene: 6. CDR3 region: CSVNRGWTDTQYF. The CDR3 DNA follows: TGCAGCGTAAACAGGGGTTGGACAGATACGCAGTATTTT.

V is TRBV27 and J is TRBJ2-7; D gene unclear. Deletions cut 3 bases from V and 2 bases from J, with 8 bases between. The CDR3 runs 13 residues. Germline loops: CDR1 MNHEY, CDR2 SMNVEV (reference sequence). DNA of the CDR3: TGTGCCAGCAGTTTCTCAGGTCCCTACGAGCAGTACTTC. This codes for CASSFSGPYEQYF.

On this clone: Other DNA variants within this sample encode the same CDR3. CDR3 nucleotide sequence: TGCAGCGTTGTTCTCGGGGAGACCCAGTACTTC. Its protein product is CSVVLGETQYF. The rearrangement links TRBV29-1 to TRBJ2-5; no clear D gene. V was shortened by 4 bases and J by 5 bases, with 8 bases between the two germline ends. Looked up from germline, CDR1 is SQVTM and CDR2 is ANQGSEA. CDR3 length: 11 residues. Supplemented by reference TRBV29-1 and TRBJ2-5, the full variable domain reads SAVISQKPSRDICQRGTSLTIQCQVDSQVTMMFWYRQQPGQSLTLIATANQGSEATYESGFVIDKFPISRPNLTFSTLTVSNMSPEDSSIYLCSVVLGETQYFGPGTRLLVL.

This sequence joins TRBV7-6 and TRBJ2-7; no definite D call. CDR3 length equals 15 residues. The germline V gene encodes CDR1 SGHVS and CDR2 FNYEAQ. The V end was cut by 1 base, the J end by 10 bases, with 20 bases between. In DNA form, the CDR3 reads TGTGCCAGCAGCTTAGAGAGGCCTGGGGAAGGAGAACAGTACTTC. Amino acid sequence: CASSLERPGEGEQYF.

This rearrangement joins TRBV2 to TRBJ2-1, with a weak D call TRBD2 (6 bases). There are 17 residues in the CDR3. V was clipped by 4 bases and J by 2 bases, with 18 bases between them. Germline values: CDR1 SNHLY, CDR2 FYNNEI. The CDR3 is CASSATPIAAPYNEQFF. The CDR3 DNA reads TGTGCCAGCAGTGCGACCCCGATAGCGGCGCCCTACAATGAGCAGTTCTTC.

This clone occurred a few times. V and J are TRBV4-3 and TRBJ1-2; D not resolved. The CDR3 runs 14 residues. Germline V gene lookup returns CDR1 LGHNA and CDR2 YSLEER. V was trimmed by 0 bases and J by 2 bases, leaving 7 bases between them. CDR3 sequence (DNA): TGCGCCAGCAGCCAAGATCATCAGAACTATGGCTACACCTTC. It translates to CASSQDHQNYGYTF.

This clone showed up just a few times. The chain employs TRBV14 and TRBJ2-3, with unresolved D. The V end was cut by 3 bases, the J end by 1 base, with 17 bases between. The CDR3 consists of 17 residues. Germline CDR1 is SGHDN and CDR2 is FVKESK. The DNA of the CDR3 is TGTGCCAGCAGCCATCTATCCCCAGTGGCAGGCACAGATACGCAGTATTTT. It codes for CASSHLSPVAGTDTQYF.

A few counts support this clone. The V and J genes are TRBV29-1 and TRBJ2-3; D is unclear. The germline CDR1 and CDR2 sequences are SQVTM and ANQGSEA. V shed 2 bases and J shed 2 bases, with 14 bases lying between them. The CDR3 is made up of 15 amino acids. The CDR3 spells CSVESKVPSTDTQYF. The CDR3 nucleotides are TGCAGCGTTGAATCCAAGGTCCCCTCCACAGATACGCAGTATTTT.

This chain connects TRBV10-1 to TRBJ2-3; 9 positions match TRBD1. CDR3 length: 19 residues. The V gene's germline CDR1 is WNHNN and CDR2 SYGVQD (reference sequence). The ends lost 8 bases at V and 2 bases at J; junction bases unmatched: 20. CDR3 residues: CASAVSIGTGTPDTDTQYF. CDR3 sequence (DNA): TGCGCCAGCGCAGTTTCGATCGGGACAGGGACCCCCGACACAGATACGCAGTATTTT.

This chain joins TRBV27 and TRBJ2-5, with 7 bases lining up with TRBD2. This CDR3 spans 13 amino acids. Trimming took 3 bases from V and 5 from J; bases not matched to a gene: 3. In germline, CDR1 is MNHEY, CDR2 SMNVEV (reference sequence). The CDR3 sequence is CASSFYGGETQYF. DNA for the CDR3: TGTGCCAGCAGTTTTTACGGGGGGGAGACCCAGTACTTC.

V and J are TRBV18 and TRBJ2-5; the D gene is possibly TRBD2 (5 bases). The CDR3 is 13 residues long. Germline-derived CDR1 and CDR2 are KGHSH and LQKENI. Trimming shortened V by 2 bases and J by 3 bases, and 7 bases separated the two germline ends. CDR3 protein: CASSPELEETQYF. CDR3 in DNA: TGTGCCAGCTCACCAGAACTAGAAGAGACCCAGTACTTC. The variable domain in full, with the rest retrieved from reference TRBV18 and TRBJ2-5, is NAGVMQNPRHLVRRRGQEARLRCSPMKGHSHVYWYRQLPEEGLKFMVYLQKENIIDESGMPKERFSAEFPKEGPSILRIQQVVRGDSAAYFCASSPELEETQYFGPGTRLLVL.

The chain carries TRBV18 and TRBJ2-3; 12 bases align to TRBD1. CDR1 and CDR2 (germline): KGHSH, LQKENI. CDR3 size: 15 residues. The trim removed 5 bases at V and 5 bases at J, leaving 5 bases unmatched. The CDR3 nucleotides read TGTGCCAGCTCAGCCGGGACAGGGGGCAAAGATACGCAGTATTTT. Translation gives CASSAGTGGKDTQYF.

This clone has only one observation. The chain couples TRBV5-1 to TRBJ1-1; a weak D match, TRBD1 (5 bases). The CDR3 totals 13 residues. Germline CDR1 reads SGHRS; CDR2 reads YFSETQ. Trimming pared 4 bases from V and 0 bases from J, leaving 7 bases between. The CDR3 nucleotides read TGCGCCAGCAGCCCAGGGATGAACACTGAAGCTTTCTTT. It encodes CASSPGMNTEAFF.